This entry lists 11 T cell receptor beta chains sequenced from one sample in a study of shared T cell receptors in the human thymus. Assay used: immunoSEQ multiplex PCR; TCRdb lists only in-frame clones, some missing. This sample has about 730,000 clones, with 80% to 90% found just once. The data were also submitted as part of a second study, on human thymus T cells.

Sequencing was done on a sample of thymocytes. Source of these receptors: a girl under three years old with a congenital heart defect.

The CDR3 spells CASSLISTGQATQYF. CDR3 nucleotides: TGTGCCAGCAGCTTAATTTCGACAGGGCAGGCCACCCAGTACTTC. The gene calls are TRBV7-9 and TRBJ2-5; 7 positions agree with TRBD1. Unmatched junction bases numbered 11, after V lost 2 bases and J lost 8 bases. The CDR3 spans 15 residues. The germline V gene has CDR1 SEHNR and CDR2 FQNEAQ (reference sequence).

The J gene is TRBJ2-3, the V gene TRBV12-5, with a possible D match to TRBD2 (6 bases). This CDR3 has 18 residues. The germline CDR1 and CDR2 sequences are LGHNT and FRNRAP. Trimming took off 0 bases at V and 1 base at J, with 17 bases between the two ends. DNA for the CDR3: TGTGCTAGTGGTTTGGTTAATTTGGCGGGCGGGGGCACAGATACGCAGTATTTT. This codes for CASGLVNLAGGGTDTQYF.

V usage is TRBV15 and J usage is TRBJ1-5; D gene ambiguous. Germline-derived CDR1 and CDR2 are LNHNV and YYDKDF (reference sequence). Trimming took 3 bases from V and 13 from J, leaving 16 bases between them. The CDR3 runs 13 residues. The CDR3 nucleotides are TGTGCCACCAGCAGGAGAGGAGCCTCTATTCAGCATTTT. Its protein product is CATSRRGASIQHF.

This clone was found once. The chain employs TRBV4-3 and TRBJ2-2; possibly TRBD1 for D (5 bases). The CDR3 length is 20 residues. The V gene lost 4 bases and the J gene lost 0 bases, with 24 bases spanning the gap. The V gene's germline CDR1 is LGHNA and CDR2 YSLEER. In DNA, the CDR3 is TGCGCCAGCAGCCTAGGGGATAGAAGTGCGTTGGGAACGAACACCGGGGAGCTGTTTTTT. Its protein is CASSLGDRSALGTNTGELFF.

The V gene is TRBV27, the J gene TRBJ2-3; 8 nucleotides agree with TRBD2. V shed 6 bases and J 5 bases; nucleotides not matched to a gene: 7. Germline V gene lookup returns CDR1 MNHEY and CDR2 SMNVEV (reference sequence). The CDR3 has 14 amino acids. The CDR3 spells CASRPSLAVDTQYF. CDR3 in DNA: TGTGCCAGCAGGCCCTCACTAGCGGTAGATACGCAGTATTTT.

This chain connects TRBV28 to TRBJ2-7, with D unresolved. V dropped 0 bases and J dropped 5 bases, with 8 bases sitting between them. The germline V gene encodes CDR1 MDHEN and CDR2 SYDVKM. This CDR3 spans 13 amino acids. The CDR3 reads CASSLWGPDEQYF. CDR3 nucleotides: TGTGCCAGCAGTTTATGGGGCCCGGACGAGCAGTACTTC. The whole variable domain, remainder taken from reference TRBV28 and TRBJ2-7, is DVKVTQSSRYLVKRTGEKVFLECVQDMDHENMFWYRQDPGLGLRLIYFSYDVKMKEKGDIPEGYSVSREKKERFSLILESASTNQTSMYLCASSLWGPDEQYFGPGTRLTVT.

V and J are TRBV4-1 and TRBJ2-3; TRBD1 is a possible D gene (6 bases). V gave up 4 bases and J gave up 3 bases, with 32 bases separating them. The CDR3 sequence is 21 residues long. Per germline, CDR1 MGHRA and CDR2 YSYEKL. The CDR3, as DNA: TGCGCCAGCAGCCGCCAAGAGTCTTGCGCTTGTTTGGCAGGGGATACAGATACGCAGTATTTT. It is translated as CASSRQESCACLAGDTDTQYF.

CDR3 DNA sequence: TGTGCCAGCAGTTTAGTCAGGAACGAAGGAGGGTATGGCTACACCTTC. Its protein product is CASSLVRNEGGYGYTF. The rearrangement joins TRBV28 to TRBJ1-2; D remains unclear. Germline-derived CDR1 and CDR2 are MDHEN and SYDVKM. The germline V and J ends were trimmed by 2 bases and 5 bases, with 18 bases remaining between them. This CDR3 has 16 amino acids.

The CDR3 DNA sequence: TGTGCCAGCAGCTTAGAACACCGGGACACCCAGGAGGGCTACACCTTC. It specifies CASSLEHRDTQEGYTF. This chain uses TRBV7-2 with TRBJ1-2; a weak D match, TRBD1 (6 bases). V was trimmed by 1 base and J by 8 bases, leaving 20 bases between them. The CDR3 spans 16 residues. From germline, CDR1 is SGHTA and CDR2 FQGNSA. Based on the CDR3 plus reference TRBV7-2 and TRBJ1-2, the full variable domain is GAGVSQSPSNKVTEKGKDVELRCDPISGHTALYWYRQSLGQGLEFLIYFQGNSAPDKSGLPSDRFSAERTGGSVSTLTIQRTQQEDSAVYLCASSLEHRDTQEGYTFGSGTRLTVV.

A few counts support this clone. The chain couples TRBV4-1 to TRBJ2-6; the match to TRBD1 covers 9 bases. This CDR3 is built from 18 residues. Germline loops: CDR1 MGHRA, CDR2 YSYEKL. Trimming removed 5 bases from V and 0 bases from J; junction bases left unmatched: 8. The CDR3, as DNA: TGCGCCAGCAGCGGGCACAGGGGGCCGGGCTCTGGGGCCAACGTCCTGACTTTC. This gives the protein CASSGHRGPGSGANVLTF.

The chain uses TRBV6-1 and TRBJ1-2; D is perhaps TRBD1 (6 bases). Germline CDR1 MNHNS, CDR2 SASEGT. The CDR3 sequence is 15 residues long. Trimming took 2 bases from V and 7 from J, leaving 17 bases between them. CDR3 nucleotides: TGTGCCAGCAGTGAAAGAAGGGCAGGGGCTTTTGGCTACACCTTC. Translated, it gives CASSERRAGAFGYTF.